This TCR beta chain was sequenced in a study of blood T cell repertoires in COVID-19. The CDR3 has 13 residues. The V end was cut by 6 bases, the J end by 6 bases, with 15 bases between. Germline V gene sequence: CDR1 MNHEY, CDR2 SVGAGI. Libraries were prepared by immunoSEQ multiplex PCR; TCRdb keeps only in-frame clonotypes and omits some of them. Of some 490,000 clones in the sample, about nine tenths were seen once. The chain joins TRBV6-5 to TRBJ2-7; D possibly corresponds to TRBD2 (5 bases). The receptor was isolated from a woman aged 55-70 years who had recovered from COVID-19. Sample: PBMCs or T cells enriched from blood (not recorded which). CDR3 sequence reads: CASSPSSGFEQYV. The CDR3 DNA is TGTGCCAGCAGCCCCAGCTCGGGGTTCGAGCAGTACGTC.